This T cell receptor (beta chain) derives from a study of T cell responses to AZD1222 COVID-19 vaccine. General study results and limits: In a largely white British group with more females than males, clonal diversity was possibly underestimated.

This table comes from immunoSEQ multiplex PCR, and its TCRdb copy is limited to in-frame clones, with some not included. The table includes around 80,000 clones, less than 95% detected once. CDR3 length equals 16 residues. Per the germline V gene, CDR1 is SGHRS and CDR2 is YFSETQ. The V gene end was trimmed by 2 bases and the J gene end by 1 base; junction bases not matched to a gene: 6. As regards this clone: Its antigen is still unknown.

The gene calls are TRBV5-1 and TRBJ2-3; 8 positions agree with TRBD1. The source material was peripheral blood, sampled 28 days after the second AZD1222 dose. This clonotype was obtained from an adult who received the AZD1222 COVID-19 vaccine. The CDR3 DNA sequence: TGCGCCAGCAGCTTTGCACAGGACAGGGGCACAGATACGCAGTATTTT. This translates into CASSFAQDRGTDTQYF.